This T cell receptor (beta chain) was found in a study of shared clonotypes between healthy human individuals. On the study more broadly: Researchers assigned three CD4 naive, three CD4 memory, two CD8 naive and one CD8 memory plate to each donor. General study results and limits: Among donors, clonotype sharing was expected to be affected by sequencing depth. The generation probabilities recorded for non-shared clonotypes fell below those of clonotypes shared by all four donors.

Naive CD8 cells lacked CD45RO, underwent positive selection for CCR7 and left out terminally differentiated effector memory CD45RA+ cells. The CDR3 sequence is 15 residues long. Germline V gene sequence: CDR1 LGHNT, CDR2 FRNRAP. Trimming took 5 bases from V and 0 from J, leaving 14 bases between them. The table came from immunoSEQ multiplex PCR; TCRdb's copy has only in-frame clones and leaves some out. The table lists roughly 2 million clones, about 95% of them singletons. A remark on this clone: The antigen is undetermined.

The specimen sequenced was naive CD8+ T cells sorted from blood. The chain is built from TRBV12-5 and TRBJ2-7; D perhaps matches TRBD2 (5 bases). The clonotype was recovered from a man between 18 and 35 years old in good health. The chain's CDR3 is CASGPGMKSSYEQYF. The CDR3 bases are TGTGCTAGTGGTCCGGGGATGAAGAGCTCCTACGAGCAGTACTTC.